A single sample gave rise to the 30 T cell receptor beta chains below, sequenced in a study of yellow fever vaccine responses in identical twins. TCRdb processed the RT-PCR reads anew with MiXCR; each CDR3 protein has one entry. Of some 2,200 distinct CDR3 sequences detected, approximately 87% appear once; the ten largest clones hold under 4.5%. This sample comprised T cells from blood (PBMCs), unsorted or a sorted subset (not recorded which), obtained before or after yellow fever vaccination (not recorded which). These receptors were obtained from a woman aged 18-30 years who received the yellow fever vaccine.

V usage is TRBV7-1 and J usage is TRBJ1-1, with D possibly TRBD1 on 6 matching bases. TRBV7-1 belongs to the ORF category, with a function that is uncertain. V gave up 3 bases and J gave up 0 bases, with 8 bases separating them. CDR3 length: 14 amino acids. The CDR3 loop reads CASSSGHMNTEAFF. The CDR3 DNA reads as TGTGCCAGCAGCTCGGGACATATGAACACTGAAGCTTTCTTT.

The chain combines TRBV29-1 with TRBJ2-1, with 9 positions matching TRBD2. V shed 3 bases, J shed 8 bases, and the junction held 11 bases outside the gene matches. The germline V gene encodes CDR1 SQVTM and CDR2 ANQGSEA. This CDR3 is built from 15 residues. The CDR3 region is CSVEKYSGGSDEQFF. The DNA for the CDR3 is TGCAGCGTTGAGAAATACAGCGGGGGGTCCGATGAGCAGTTCTTC.

The genes are TRBV11-2 and TRBJ2-6; D remains unclear. CDR3 length: 13 amino acids. Germline V CDR1 and CDR2: SGHAT, FQNNGV. The V and J ends lost 11 bases and 1 base respectively, with 9 bases between them. The CDR3 region is CAGGVSGANVLTF. CDR3 DNA: TGTGCCGGCGGAGTATCTGGGGCCAACGTCCTGACTTTC.

The chain joins TRBV10-3 to TRBJ2-3, with TRBD1 as a possible D gene (6 bases). The CDR3 has 13 residues. Trimming removed 4 bases from V and 6 bases from J, with 11 bases in between. Germline V CDR1 and CDR2: ENHRY, SYGVKD. The CDR3 DNA sequence: TGTGCCATCAGTGCATCCAGGGGCGATACGCAGTATTTT. Translation gives CAISASRGDTQYF.

As DNA, the CDR3 is TGTGCCAGCAGCTTGCAGGGGGCCGGGGAGCTGTTTTTT. Its protein product is CASSLQGAGELFF. This rearrangement joins TRBV11-3 to TRBJ2-2; the match to TRBD1 covers 7 bases. CDR1 and CDR2 from the germline V gene are SGHNT and YENEEA. The CDR3 runs to 13 residues. J lost 6 bases, V lost 3 bases, and 1 base had no gene match.

This clonotype was picked up one time. This chain connects TRBV14 to TRBJ2-1; weak D call: TRBD2 (5 bases). This CDR3 is built from 15 residues. From germline, CDR1 is SGHDN and CDR2 FVKESK. Trimming stripped 2 bases from V and 0 bases from J, with 8 bases between. CDR3: CASSQLASSYNEQFF. The CDR3 coding sequence is TGTGCCAGCAGCCAACTAGCTAGCTCCTACAATGAGCAGTTCTTC.

The chain carries TRBV11-2 and TRBJ1-1; TRBD1 aligns across 9 bases. V dropped 5 bases and J dropped 2; count of bases not matched to a gene: 6. The CDR3 length is 15 residues. Germline loops: CDR1 SGHAT, CDR2 FQNNGV. CDR3 bases: TGTGCCAGCAGCCACGGGACAGGGACAAACACTGAAGCTTTCTTT. It codes for CASSHGTGTNTEAFF.

This chain links TRBV10-3 with TRBJ1-3, with D possibly being TRBD1 (6 bases). V was shortened by 2 bases and J by 2 bases, with 16 bases between the two germline ends. Germline loops: CDR1 ENHRY, CDR2 SYGVKD. This CDR3 has 17 residues. The CDR3 protein is CAISEAWVAGAGNTIYF. The CDR3 DNA sequence: TGTGCCATCAGTGAGGCCTGGGTGGCAGGGGCTGGAAACACCATATATTTT.

The J gene is TRBJ2-1, the V gene TRBV29-1; D is tentatively TRBD1 or TRBD2 (5 bases each). The CDR3 extends over 14 amino acids. The germline V gene has CDR1 SQVTM and CDR2 ANQGSEA. The CDR3 here is CIHGDGVWDNEQFF. DNA for the CDR3: TGCATCCACGGGGACGGGGTGTGGGACAATGAGCAGTTCTTC.

This clonotype was seen a handful of times. V is TRBV4-1 and J is TRBJ1-6; no reliable D call. With 5 bases removed from V and 5 bases from J, the gap between germline ends came to 13 bases. Germline values: CDR1 MGHRA, CDR2 YSYEKL. The CDR3 extends over 15 amino acids. The CDR3 DNA reads TGCGCCAGCAGCTACCCACGCGGCGATAATTCACCCCTCCACTTT. This gives the protein CASSYPRGDNSPLHF.

This chain joins TRBV25-1 and TRBJ2-1, with D uncertain. The germline CDR1 and CDR2 sequences are MGHDK and SYGVNS. Trimming took off 4 bases at V and 1 base at J, with 2 bases between the two ends. The CDR3 contains 12 residues. CDR3 sequence reads: CASSGSYNEQFF. DNA of the CDR3: TGTGCCAGCAGTGGGTCCTACAATGAGCAGTTCTTC.

This clonotype was recorded a few times. This chain uses TRBV11-3 with TRBJ1-4; perhaps TRBD1 as D (5 bases). CDR1 and CDR2 from the germline V gene are SGHNT and YENEEA. Trimming cost V 4 bases and J 2 bases, with 14 bases left between them. The CDR3 runs to 16 residues. The CDR3 loop reads CASSWTNGATNEKLFF. The CDR3 DNA sequence: TGTGCCAGCAGCTGGACAAACGGGGCGACTAATGAAAAACTGTTTTTT.

The gene calls are TRBV5-1 and TRBJ2-5, with D tentatively TRBD1 (6 bases). This CDR3 is built from 13 residues. CDR1 SGHRS and CDR2 YFSETQ come from the germline V gene. Trimming cost V 3 bases and J 9 bases, with 15 bases left between them. The CDR3 spells CASSSTDRRPQYF. DNA of the CDR3: TGCGCCAGCAGCTCGACCGACAGGCGCCCCCAGTACTTC.

The rearrangement uses TRBV11-3 and TRBJ2-1; perhaps TRBD1 as D (6 bases). This CDR3 spans 12 amino acids. V dropped 1 base and J dropped 12 bases, with 10 bases sitting between them. Per germline, CDR1 SGHNT and CDR2 YENEEA. DNA for the CDR3: TGTGCCAGCAGCTTAGTCACAGGGTGGCAGTTCTTC. It encodes CASSLVTGWQFF.

The rearrangement joins TRBV20-1 to TRBJ2-1, with TRBD2 as a possible D gene (6 bases). There are 11 residues in the CDR3. Germline-derived CDR1 and CDR2 are DFQATT and SNEGSKA (reference sequence). This CDR3 reads CGGDLYNEQFF. The CDR3 nucleotides are TGCGGAGGGGACTTATACAATGAGCAGTTCTTC.

The rearrangement uses TRBV20-1 and TRBJ1-5, with D tentatively TRBD1 (5 bases). This CDR3 has 15 residues. Germline CDR1 is DFQATT and CDR2 is SNEGSKA (reference sequence). In DNA, the CDR3 is TGCTCATTGGACAATCTACACAATAGCAATCAGCCCCAGCATTTT. As protein: CSLDNLHNSNQPQHF.

The chain links TRBV29-1 to TRBJ2-2; 8 bases are a match to TRBD2. CDR3 length: 16 amino acids. V trimming: 4 bases; J trimming: 5 bases; junction bases outside the gene matches: 12. CDR1 is SQVTM and CDR2 is ANQGSEA in the germline V gene. CDR3 loop: CSVVSREGLRTGELFF. The DNA for the CDR3 is TGCAGCGTTGTCTCCCGGGAGGGCCTTCGAACCGGGGAGCTGTTTTTT.

The chain joins TRBV14 to TRBJ2-5; D is unresolved. There are 14 residues in the CDR3. V lost 5 bases to trimming and J lost 2 bases, with 12 bases between them. The germline V gene encodes CDR1 SGHDN and CDR2 FVKESK. The CDR3 DNA follows: TGTGCCAGCAGCTTGGGAAGCTTACAAGAGACCCAGTACTTC. Translated: CASSLGSLQETQYF.

This clonotype has only one observation. This chain's CDR3 is CSVEFASGRSYEQYF. The CDR3 nucleotides read TGCAGCGTTGAATTTGCTAGCGGGAGATCCTACGAGCAGTACTTC. The rearrangement links TRBV29-1 to TRBJ2-7; 10 bases map to TRBD2. With 2 bases clipped from V and 1 base from J, the junction kept 5 bases outside the gene matches. CDR3 length: 15 residues. The germline CDR1 and CDR2 sequences are SQVTM and ANQGSEA.

This clonotype came up a few times. DNA for the CDR3: TGTGCCAGCAGCCGGGGGAACGTCTACTATGGCTACACCTTC. Protein product: CASSRGNVYYGYTF. The J gene is TRBJ1-2, the V gene TRBV3-1, with D possibly matching TRBD1 (5 bases). The CDR3 is 14 residues long. Germline CDR1 LGHDT, CDR2 YNNKEL (reference sequence). Trimming left V 4 bases short and J 3 bases short, with 12 bases between.

The gene calls are TRBV18 and TRBJ1-6; TRBD1 might be the D (6 bases). V was cut by 3 bases and J by 5 bases, with 14 bases left in between. In germline, CDR1 is KGHSH, CDR2 LQKENI. This CDR3 spans 16 amino acids. Here the CDR3 reads CASSPDRQGNNSPLHF. CDR3 coding DNA: TGTGCCAGCTCACCCGATCGGCAGGGGAATAATTCACCCCTCCACTTT.

V and J are TRBV10-1 and TRBJ1-1; maybe TRBD1 (5 bases). The ends were cut back, 4 bases at V and 4 bases at J, with 13 bases in the middle. Germline loops: CDR1 WNHNN, CDR2 SYGVQD (reference sequence). The CDR3 is 14 residues long. The CDR3 spells CASSVGRVGTEAFF. In DNA form, the CDR3 reads TGCGCCAGCAGTGTCGGCAGGGTCGGCACTGAAGCTTTCTTT.

The genes are TRBV10-1 and TRBJ2-5, with 7 nucleotides matching TRBD1. The CDR3 is 17 amino acids. With V trimmed by 5 bases and J by 4 bases, 16 bases remained unmatched. Per the germline V gene, CDR1 is WNHNN and CDR2 is SYGVQD (reference sequence). The DNA for the CDR3 is TGCGCCAGCAGTCGTTCGGGACAGACCCCCAAAGGAGAGACCCAGTACTTC. Protein sequence: CASSRSGQTPKGETQYF.

The chain combines TRBV2 with TRBJ2-1; D is perhaps TRBD2 (5 bases). The CDR3 runs 15 residues. V lost 4 bases and J 10 bases, leaving 20 bases between the germline ends. From germline, CDR1 is SNHLY and CDR2 FYNNEI. CDR3: CASSGGQIAPGEQFF. CDR3 sequence (DNA): TGTGCCAGCAGTGGAGGCCAGATAGCGCCGGGGGAGCAGTTCTTC.

This chain links TRBV4-2 with TRBJ2-5, with D unresolved. V lost 2 bases, J lost 5 bases, and 12 bases lay in between. Germline CDR1 LGHNA, CDR2 YNFKEQ. The CDR3 totals 14 residues. Here the CDR3 DNA reads TGTGCCAGCAGCCAAACGATGGGCTTCGAGACCCAGTACTTC. Translating it yields CASSQTMGFETQYF.

The chain recombines TRBV18 with TRBJ2-3; D is unclear. The germline V gene has CDR1 KGHSH and CDR2 LQKENI. This CDR3 has 12 residues. Trimming removed 4 bases at V and 0 bases at J, with 2 bases between. The CDR3 DNA follows: TGTGCCAGCTCACAGAGCACAGATACGCAGTATTTT. Translating it yields CASSQSTDTQYF.

The V gene is TRBV15, the J gene TRBJ2-1; D is possibly TRBD2 (5 bases). V lost 1 base, J lost 0 bases, and 16 bases lay in between. Germline V gene sequence: CDR1 LNHNV, CDR2 YYDKDF (reference sequence). The CDR3 has 18 residues. The CDR3 DNA reads TGTGCCACCAGCAGAGCGAAGCGAGGGTTGAGCTCCTACAATGAGCAGTTCTTC. It is translated as CATSRAKRGLSSYNEQFF.

This sequence joins TRBV5-1 and TRBJ2-1, with TRBD2 matching over 12 bases. Germline V gives CDR1 SGHRS, CDR2 YFSETQ. V shed 4 bases and J 6 bases; nucleotides not matched to a gene: 5. The CDR3 runs to 15 residues. The CDR3 is CASSVTSGSSNEQFF. The DNA of the CDR3 is TGCGCCAGCAGCGTGACTAGCGGGAGTTCCAATGAGCAGTTCTTC. Together with reference TRBV5-1 and TRBJ2-1, the CDR3 gives the full variable domain: KAGVTQTPRYLIKTRGQQVTLSCSPISGHRSVSWYQQTPGQGLQFLFEYFSETQRNKGNFPGRFSGRQFSNSRSEMNVSTLELGDSALYLCASSVTSGSSNEQFFGPGTRLTVL.

CDR3 sequence reads: CASSYSQNTEAFF. CDR3 bases: TGTGCCAGCAGTTACTCCCAGAACACTGAAGCTTTCTTT. The gene calls are TRBV6-2 or TRBV6-3 and TRBJ1-1; no firm D call. This CDR3 region has 13 residues. V was shortened by 0 bases and J by 1 base, with 3 bases between the two germline ends. Germline lookup yields CDR1 MNHEY and CDR2 SVGEGT.

The chain couples TRBV11-3 to TRBJ1-6; D perhaps matches TRBD1 (6 bases). This CDR3 is built from 14 residues. Trimming left V 1 base short and J 11 bases short, with 12 bases between. The germline V gene has CDR1 SGHNT and CDR2 YENEEA. The CDR3: CASSLVDSSTPLHF. The DNA for the CDR3 is TGTGCCAGCAGCTTAGTGGACAGCTCGACACCCCTCCACTTT.